This entry is about one T cell receptor beta chain. Its antigen has not been determined. No much larger clonotype is one base removed from it; base qualities were not supplied. This record belongs to a study of T cell changes during pregnancy in multiple sclerosis (dated by TCRdb to about 2019). For the study in its entirety: In women with multiple sclerosis, the researchers looked at how the T cell repertoire shifted as pregnancy progressed.

According to the germline V gene, CDR1 reads MGHDK and CDR2 reads SYGVNS. Relative to germline, V is 2 bases shorter and J is 8 bases shorter, with 15 bases between their ends. The CDR3 contains 14 residues, cysteine and phenylalanine counted. Only CDR3 DNA is held: 42 bases, read in frame from base 1. Library preparation was by the immunoSEQ multiplex PCR assay. The immuneACCESS repertoire file appears here via TCRdb, limited to in-frame rearrangements. These files lack a portion of the clones; in checked studies, under half of the deficit traces to unresolved V genes, and the cause of the others is not known. This sample holds about 98,000 clones; about 92% were observed only once. Approximately 2% of the sample is taken by the ten largest.

The receptor comes from a female donor in good health, enrolled as a control in a pregnancy study. The sample consisted of peripheral blood, taken after pregnancy. The receptor chain draws on TRBV25-1 and TRBJ1-2, and TRBD1 may be the D gene, going by 5 matching bases. CDR3 reads: CASSEEYREGGYTF. The sequenced DNA is TGTGCCAGCAGTGAAGAATACCGGGAGGGGGGCTACACCTTC.